This paragraph reports one TCR beta chain. This clone has only one observation. This receptor's antigen is unknown. No base qualities exist here, and no much larger clone lies one base off it. This specimen's time point label, per the study, means: time of PML onset. This specimen's treatment or condition label, per the study, means: on natalizumab therapy at sampling. PML was diagnosed from clinical and MRI findings and confirmed by detection of JC virus DNA in cerebrospinal fluid. In the natalizumab-treated patients, PML developed after between roughly 15 and 60 months of natalizumab therapy. All listed patients had previously received interferon beta, and all PML patients were female. T3 blood samples were collected at the time of PML onset. Isolation of peripheral blood mononuclear cells was performed by Ficoll-Hypaque density gradient centrifugation. This sample stems from a study of multiple sclerosis patients with progressive multifocal leukoencephalopathy (dated by TCRdb to between 2017 and 2020). Some background on the complete study: Peripheral T and B cells were examined in MS patients who developed PML (4 under natalizumab, 1 after alemtuzumab) and in treated patients who did not develop PML. Two natalizumab-treated patients who later developed PML were followed longitudinally from before therapy through 6 and 12 months to PML onset. The study was designed to detect JC virus-specific or public T-cell expansions arising at the time of PML onset.

Using the immunoSEQ two-step multiplex PCR at survey-level depth, TRB CDR3 regions were amplified from genomic DNA. To estimate template counts and remove amplification bias, each PCR was spiked with synthetic inline TR CDR3 controls covering all V-J pairings. Reads were processed so that amplification and sequencing bias were reduced, and quantification was performed against synthetic TR CDR3 analogs. The paper's processing steps were these. Raw data were processed in ImmunoSEQ Analyzer, with out-of-frame sequences and CDR3s containing stop codons removed, and gene names were assigned according to IMGT nomenclature. Normalized Shannon entropy, defined as 1 minus Pielou's evenness, was used to summarize repertoire diversity. Two TRB sequences were counted as identical only if the two sequences had the same V gene, J gene and CDR3. Public PML clonotypes were CDR3s shared by two or more PML-onset samples but absent earlier, in controls, and in public databases. Position-by-position CDR3 amino acid composition was analyzed in Skylign with the observed count method. Not all clones reach the TCRdb copy of this immuneACCESS table, which keeps in-frame sequences only. Checked studies attribute under half of the gap to unresolved V genes and leave the rest unexplained. V, J and clone size were drawn from that table, and D and trimming were deduced from the DNA. In this sample the table shows about 31,000 clones, around 85% of which occur a single time. The ten largest clonotypes hold 9.5% to 15% of the sample.

What the work shows at the level of the full study, not this receptor alone: TRB clones above 0.5% frequency appeared only in PML patients, but expanded clones at PML onset were already present before and during natalizumab therapy. The analysis covered only peripheral blood, although cerebrospinal fluid or brain lymphocytes might be more informative for natalizumab-associated PML. When PML developed, neither common TRBV or TRBJ gene usage nor preferential TRBV-TRBJ pairings were detected. Most PML patients had lower normalized Shannon entropy, suggesting less diverse TRB repertoires, while values in the natalizumab-treated controls sat near 1. With only a small, descriptive cohort, it remained unclear whether the findings reflect JC virus infection or general immunocompromise.

At the junction V is shortened by 0 bases and J by 4 bases; bases outside the gene matches: 7. The CDR3, from cysteine to phenylalanine, totals 17 residues. CDR3 DNA is the only sequence kept; it has 51 bases, read in frame from the first base. The germline V gene specifies MGHRA as CDR1 and YSYEKL as CDR2. Recombination connected TRBV4-1 to TRBJ2-3; TRBD2 agrees with 10 junctional bases. This TCR came from a woman aged 25-40 years with progressive multifocal leukoencephalopathy. This specimen was PBMCs, taken from a patient treated with natalizumab. The encoded CDR3 is CASSQEASGSLSDTQYF. The DNA sequence is TGCGCCAGCAGCCAAGAAGCTAGCGGGAGTTTGTCAGATACGCAGTATTTT.